What follows describes a single T cell receptor beta chain. Orbital computed tomography, thyroid ultrasound, serum thyroxine and TRAb, and clinical symptoms together informed the diagnoses. Regions amplified from RNA transcripts were the TCR beta CDR3 regions. Primed by the HTBI set, a first-round RT-PCR was run on the TCR CDR3. TCRdb re-called the multiplex PCR reads through MiXCR, storing one row per CDR3 protein. The sample lists 500,000 or so distinct CDR3 sequences; roughly 16% were seen once. This record belongs to a study of T cells in Graves' hyperthyroidism and ophthalmopathy. Per the germline V gene, CDR1 is LGHNA and CDR2 is YNFKEQ. The germline V and J ends were trimmed by 1 base and 6 bases, with 19 bases remaining between them. This CDR3 is 16 amino acids long.

The clonotype was recovered from a woman aged 30 to 39 with Graves' ophthalmopathy. The specimen sequenced was blood. The rearrangement links TRBV4-2 to TRBJ2-7, with a tentative D call TRBD2 (6 bases). The CDR3 loop reads CASSQGHGTRRGEQYF. CDR3 nucleotide sequence: TGTGCCAGCAGCCAAGGTCACGGGACCCGGAGGGGCGAGCAGTACTTC.